A selection of T cell receptor beta chains follows, all from one sample in a study of response to subunit inactivated influenza vaccine. TCRdb reprocessed the RT-PCR reads with MiXCR, giving one entry per CDR3 protein. This sample has about 700,000 distinct CDR3 sequences, with approximately 14% found just once. The sequences come from PBMCs from blood, collected about 13 days after vaccination. The receptor source for this set is a man aged 50-59 years who received an inactivated influenza vaccine. Each CDR3 is given without its conserved first and last residue.

J gene: TRBJ2-1; V gene: TRBV7-9; CDR3 protein: ASSLPEAGEQF
J gene: TRBJ2-1; V gene: TRBV20-1; CDR3 protein: SARVGGGYNEQF
J gene: TRBJ1-1; V gene: TRBV7-9; CDR3 protein: ASSSVVTEAF
J gene: TRBJ2-5; V gene: TRBV5-1; CDR3 protein: ASSLAGQGQETQY
J gene: TRBJ1-2; V gene: TRBV29-1; CDR3 protein: SVTATGWGYT
J gene: TRBJ2-1; V gene: TRBV5-1; CDR3 protein: ASSLSSGAYEQF
J gene: TRBJ2-5; V gene: TRBV6-1; CDR3 protein: ASRQGAGRLRAQETQY
J gene: TRBJ2-5; V gene: TRBV10-3; CDR3 protein: AIKKDSQETQY
J gene: TRBJ1-1; V gene: TRBV5-1; CDR3 protein: ASSLRGRDTEAF
J gene: TRBJ2-7; V gene: TRBV4-3; CDR3 protein: ASSQEWGLASGSYEQY
J gene: TRBJ2-1; V gene: TRBV6-5; CDR3 protein: ASSYRGMDEQF
J gene: TRBJ2-1; V gene: TRBV5-1; CDR3 protein: ASSLEGTLGNNEQF
J gene: TRBJ2-1; V gene: TRBV7-9; CDR3 protein: ASSPTSSGGAGEQF
J gene: TRBJ2-2; V gene: TRBV29-1; CDR3 protein: SVGAGAHANTGELF
J gene: TRBJ2-3; V gene: TRBV28; CDR3 protein: ASSPASGGALDTQY
J gene: TRBJ2-1; V gene: TRBV5-1; CDR3 protein: ASSGGVGEQF
J gene: TRBJ2-7; V gene: TRBV19; CDR3 protein: ASSIFYPGTFYEQY
J gene: TRBJ2-1; V gene: TRBV28; CDR3 protein: ASRTGTSGNNEQF
J gene: TRBJ2-1; V gene: TRBV27; CDR3 protein: ASSSQGLASPMFGNEQF
J gene: TRBJ2-5; V gene: TRBV28; CDR3 protein: ASSFLTGVETQY
J gene: TRBJ1-1; V gene: TRBV9; CDR3 protein: ASSVDWAGTEAF
J gene: TRBJ2-5; V gene: TRBV20-1; CDR3 protein: SARAGGPQETQY
J gene: TRBJ2-4; V gene: TRBV5-4; CDR3 protein: ASSLAGAEAKNIQY
J gene: TRBJ1-1; V gene: TRBV4-1; CDR3 protein: ASSQVWRENTEAF
J gene: TRBJ2-7; V gene: TRBV28; CDR3 protein: ASSISTSGDSYEQY
J gene: TRBJ1-5; V gene: TRBV7-2; CDR3 protein: ASSLEWGNNQPQH
J gene: TRBJ1-2; V gene: TRBV6-2/TRBV6-3; CDR3 protein: ASSYPNRDRVNYGYT
J gene: TRBJ2-7; V gene: TRBV7-2; CDR3 protein: ASSLEAHQIYEQY
J gene: TRBJ1-1; V gene: TRBV12-3/TRBV12-4; CDR3 protein: ASSPTWGEAF
J gene: TRBJ2-7; V gene: TRBV29-1; CDR3 protein: SVDGDSSYEQY
J gene: TRBJ2-5; V gene: TRBV7-2; CDR3 protein: ASSLRSGAQY
J gene: TRBJ2-7; V gene: TRBV20-1; CDR3 protein: SARTGSRYEQY
J gene: TRBJ2-1; V gene: TRBV12-3/TRBV12-4; CDR3 protein: ASRGQRNEQF
J gene: TRBJ1-1; V gene: TRBV3-1; CDR3 protein: ASSQGTGSSEAF
J gene: TRBJ1-5; V gene: TRBV20-1; CDR3 protein: SARSRVNQPQH
J gene: TRBJ2-7; V gene: TRBV5-6; CDR3 protein: ASTLMGLVNLHEQY
J gene: TRBJ2-7; V gene: TRBV4-2; CDR3 protein: ASSQASRGLYEQY
J gene: TRBJ2-5; V gene: TRBV20-1; CDR3 protein: SARTSIETQY
J gene: TRBJ2-1; V gene: TRBV27; CDR3 protein: ASSPGTGGYNEQF
J gene: TRBJ2-1; V gene: TRBV11-3; CDR3 protein: ASSRVDGEQF
J gene: TRBJ2-7; V gene: TRBV3-1; CDR3 protein: ASSQRLAETYEQY
J gene: TRBJ2-1; V gene: TRBV5-1; CDR3 protein: ASSLNSGGYNEQF
J gene: TRBJ2-2; V gene: TRBV7-2; CDR3 protein: ASRTAGTNTGELF
J gene: TRBJ1-3; V gene: TRBV7-9; CDR3 protein: ASSRDWSSGNTIY
J gene: TRBJ2-3; V gene: TRBV18; CDR3 protein: ASSPTIEFLSTDTQY
J gene: TRBJ2-1; V gene: TRBV7-9; CDR3 protein: ASSLLAGSQSEQF
J gene: TRBJ1-2; V gene: TRBV6-1; CDR3 protein: ASSPQGEPGYT
J gene: TRBJ2-3; V gene: TRBV24-1; CDR3 protein: ATSYTASDTQY
J gene: TRBJ2-2; V gene: TRBV20-1; CDR3 protein: SARGTSGRRELF